The T cell receptor (beta chain) under discussion was sequenced for a study of shared clonotypes between healthy human individuals. About the research overall: Donors had three CD4 naive, three CD4 memory, two CD8 naive and one CD8 memory plate apiece.

Trimming took 8 bases from V and 5 from J, leaving 12 bases between them. Looked up from germline, CDR1 is MNHEY and CDR2 is SMNVEV (reference sequence). This CDR3 region has 12 residues. Naive CD8 isolation took CD45RO-negative cells positively selected for CCR7 and excluded terminally differentiated effector memory CD45RA+ cells. Clones were sequenced by immunoSEQ multiplex PCR, and TCRdb holds only the in-frame ones, with some missing. The sample lists roughly 550,000 clones; roughly 96% were seen once. Notes on this clone: Its antigen remains unidentified.

Study-wide points: Estimated clonotype richness was generally higher in naive than memory subsets. Among donors, clonotype sharing was expected to be affected by sequencing depth. When naive CD4 clonotypes were compared across several donors, around 5% were shared.

The gene calls are TRBV27 and TRBJ2-5; D not resolved. The sample consisted of naive CD8+ T cells sorted from blood. The sequence was collected from a woman between 25 and 40 years old in good health. CDR3 sequence (DNA): TGTGCCAGCCGAGGAATAGAGGAGACCCAGTACTTC. Amino acid sequence: CASRGIEETQYF.